The rows below give T cell receptor beta chains drawn from one sample of a study of shared clonotypes between healthy human individuals. Sequencing was performed with immunoSEQ multiplex PCR; in TCRdb, only in-frame clones are kept and a portion is missing. The sample includes around 2,100,000 clones, about 95% of them seen just once. The sequencing sample was made of naive CD8+ T cells sorted from blood. The origin of the receptors is a man between 18 and 35 years old in good health. CDR3s include the opening cysteine and the closing phenylalanine or tryptophan. The D gene is left open where the match is weak. Rows may omit the clone size; those that give it use once, few, many or a size class.

.	TRBV9	TRBJ2-3	.	CASSTRTTDTQYF	TGTGCCAGCAGCACCAGGACGACAGATACGCAGTATTTT
TRBD1	TRBV7-9	TRBJ1-1	.	CASSSHDRENTEAFF	TGTGCCAGCAGCTCCCACGACAGGGAGAACACTGAAGCTTTCTTT
TRBD1	TRBV7-9	TRBJ2-7	.	CASSFLPGQGSTDEQYF	TGTGCCAGCAGCTTCCTACCCGGACAGGGTTCGACGGACGAGCAGTACTTC
.	TRBV19	TRBJ1-6	few	CASSAGSSPLHF	TGTGCCAGTAGTGCTGGTAGTTCACCCCTCCACTTT
.	TRBV28	TRBJ2-5	.	CASSWEMGEETQYF	TGTGCCAGCAGTTGGGAAATGGGCGAAGAGACCCAGTACTTC
TRBD2	TRBV4-3	TRBJ2-1	.	CASSQDMGGVEQFF	TGCGCCAGCAGCCAAGATATGGGGGGGGTTGAGCAGTTCTTC
TRBD1	TRBV6-6	TRBJ1-4	.	CASSLTGPTNEKLFF	TGTGCCAGCAGTTTGACAGGGCCAACTAATGAAAAACTGTTTTTT
.	TRBV9	TRBJ2-3	.	CASSHSGTDTQYF	TGTGCCAGCAGTCATTCCGGCACAGATACGCAGTATTTT
TRBD2	TRBV4-1	TRBJ2-7	.	CASSPGLAGAYEQYF	TGCGCCAGCAGCCCCGGACTAGCGGGGGCCTACGAGCAGTACTTC
.	TRBV9	TRBJ1-1	.	CASSVYPSSNTEAFF	TGTGCCAGCAGCGTATACCCAAGCTCGAACACTGAAGCTTTCTTT
.	TRBV5-1	TRBJ2-5	.	CASSLGKVETQYF	TGCGCCAGCAGCTTGGGGAAAGTGGAGACCCAGTACTTC
TRBD1	TRBV6-6	TRBJ2-3	.	CASTGDRGQRTDTQYF	TGTGCCAGCACCGGGGACAGGGGGCAGCGCACAGATACGCAGTATTTT
TRBD2	TRBV7-9	TRBJ2-1	.	CASSFSSGRDNEQFF	TGTGCCAGCAGCTTCTCTAGCGGGAGGGACAATGAGCAGTTCTTC
TRBD2	TRBV9	TRBJ2-7	.	CASSRSSGGAADEQYF	TGTGCCAGCAGCCGTTCTAGCGGGGGGGCGGCGGACGAGCAGTACTTC
.	TRBV27	TRBJ1-1	.	CASSSLSVNTEAFF	TGTGCCAGCAGTTCCCTATCGGTAAACACTGAAGCTTTCTTT
.	TRBV5-1	TRBJ2-7	.	CASSEYSGYTYEQYF	TGCGCCAGCAGCGAGTATAGCGGTTATACCTACGAGCAGTACTTC
.	TRBV9	TRBJ2-7	.	CASSVDDSYSYEQYF	TGTGCCAGCAGCGTAGATGACAGCTACTCCTACGAGCAGTACTTC
.	TRBV5-8	TRBJ1-5	.	CASSQGSNQPQHF	TGTGCCAGCAGTCAGGGGAGCAATCAGCCCCAGCATTTT
.	TRBV6-1	TRBJ2-5	once	CASSDWGIGQTQYF	TGTGCCAGCAGTGATTGGGGTATAGGACAGACCCAGTACTTC
.	TRBV19	TRBJ2-7	.	CASSAQVTYEQYF	TGTGCCAGTAGTGCACAGGTAACCTACGAGCAGTACTTC
TRBD1	TRBV19	TRBJ1-5	.	CASTPGQLYQPQHF	TGTGCCAGTACCCCGGGACAGCTGTATCAGCCCCAGCATTTT
.	TRBV7-9	TRBJ2-7	few	CASSVTLDEQYF	TGTGCCAGCAGCGTAACTCTCGACGAGCAGTACTTC
.	TRBV14	TRBJ2-7	.	CASSQDLRGDEQYF	TGTGCCAGCAGCCAAGACCTCCGGGGCGACGAGCAGTACTTC
TRBD2	TRBV10-1	TRBJ2-3	.	CASSDSSWGGRTDTQYF	TGCGCCAGCAGTGATTCGTCCTGGGGGGGTCGCACAGATACGCAGTATTTT
.	TRBV11-2	TRBJ2-5	.	CASSPMDSQETQYF	TGTGCCAGCAGCCCTATGGACAGTCAAGAGACCCAGTACTTC